This record looks at one T cell receptor (beta chain) sequence and its context. Its antigen is currently unknown. Here immunoSEQ multiplex PCR was the method, and the copy in TCRdb shows in-frame clones only, minus some. The sample carries 2 million to 2.5 million clones, 85% to 95% recorded once. The data originate from a study of shared clonotypes between healthy human individuals. Study overall: Three plates each covered CD4 naive and memory; CD8 naive two, CD8 memory one. The study, taken as a whole, reports: Unshared clonotypes carried lower generation probabilities than those common to all four donors. Rarefaction demonstrated incomplete sorted-subset sequencing despite large depth.

HIV-negative, healthy adults without recent acute infections or vaccinations were the donors. From germline, CDR1 is MDHEN and CDR2 SYDVKM. Trimming pared 5 bases from V and 7 bases from J, leaving 8 bases between. There are 12 residues in the CDR3. Input material: naive CD4+ T cells from PBMCs. Described subset: CD45RA+ positively selected. This sequence was found in a man between 18 and 29 years old in good health. Some clones in this sample may be carry-over from other donors' samples. The chain links TRBV28 to TRBJ1-4; D is perhaps TRBD1 (5 bases). The CDR3, as DNA: TGTGCCAGCAGTGGGACGGGTGAAAAACTGTTTTTT. Translating it yields CASSGTGEKLFF. Together with reference TRBV28 and TRBJ1-4, the CDR3 gives the full variable domain: DVKVTQSSRYLVKRTGEKVFLECVQDMDHENMFWYRQDPGLGLRLIYFSYDVKMKEKGDIPEGYSVSREKKERFSLILESASTNQTSMYLCASSGTGEKLFFGSGTQLSVL.